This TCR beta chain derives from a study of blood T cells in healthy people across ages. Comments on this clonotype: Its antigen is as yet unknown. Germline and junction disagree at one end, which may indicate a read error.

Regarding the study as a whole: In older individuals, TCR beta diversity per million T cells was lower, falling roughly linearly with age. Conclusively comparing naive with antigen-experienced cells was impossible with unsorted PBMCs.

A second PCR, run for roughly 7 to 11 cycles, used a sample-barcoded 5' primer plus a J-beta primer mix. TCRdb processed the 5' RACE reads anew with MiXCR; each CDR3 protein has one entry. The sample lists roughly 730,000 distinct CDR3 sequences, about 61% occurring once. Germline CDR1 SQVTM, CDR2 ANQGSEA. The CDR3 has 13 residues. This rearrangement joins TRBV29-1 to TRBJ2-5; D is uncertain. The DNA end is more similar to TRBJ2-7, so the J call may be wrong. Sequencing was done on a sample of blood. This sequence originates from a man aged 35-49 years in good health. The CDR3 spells CGVVIMRSYEQYF. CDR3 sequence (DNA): TGCGGCGTTGTCATCATGCGCAGCTACGAGCAGTACTTC.